This TCR beta chain was retrieved from a study of cytomegalovirus exposure and HLA in healthy donors. Across the whole study: Assignment to the Caucasian-associated ancestry cluster applied to approximately 80% of the roughly 400 genotyped donors.

Comment on this clone: Its antigen is unidentified.

Whole-study results and caveats: Researchers reported that a few CMV-associated chains were confirmed in vitro as CMV antigen-specific.

Use of 60 Vbeta and 13 Jbeta primers characterized the PCR. The repertoire was sequenced with immunoSEQ multiplex PCR; TCRdb's copy has only in-frame clones and lacks some. The table lists 120,000 to 150,000 clones, roughly 79% of them singletons. Germline trimming cut 5 bases from V and 2 bases from J; bases unmatched to any gene: 3. This CDR3 contains 12 residues. Germline assignment: CDR1 SQVTM and CDR2 ANQGSEA. The sequencing input was PBMCs. The sequence came from a man younger than 30 in good health and CMV-seronegative. This chain links TRBV29-1 with TRBJ2-7, with TRBD1 matching 7 bases. The CDR3 is CSVQDRPYEQYF. CDR3 in DNA: TGCAGCGTTCAGGACAGGCCCTACGAGCAGTACTTC.